This T cell receptor (beta chain) was identified in a study of shared clonotypes between healthy human individuals. Study observations and caveats: Only blood underwent sampling, and tissue repertoires likely differ.

Under the authors' procedure: Without quality scores, immunoSEQ junctional reads could not be filtered like full-length reads. Sequencing used immunoSEQ multiplex PCR; TCRdb keeps in-frame clones, though not all of them. The D gene and trimming were derived from the DNA, and the V and J assignments and clone size from that table. The table lists some 1.5 million clones, about 98% of them singletons. About this clone itself: Its antigen is still unknown.

This CDR3 has 15 amino acids. Unmatched junction bases numbered 9, after V lost 3 bases and J lost 4 bases. CDR1 MNHNS and CDR2 SASEGT come from the germline V gene. Splitting of CD4+ cells produced CD45RA+ naive and CD45RA-negative memory subsets. Sequencing was performed on naive CD4+ T cells sorted from blood. Subset meaning: CD45RA+ positively selected. The chain combines TRBV6-1 with TRBJ2-7; 7 positions match TRBD2. The sequence derives from a man younger than 45 in good health. This CDR3 reads CASSDSFLGGYEQYF. In nucleotides, the CDR3 is TGTGCCAGCAGTGATTCGTTCCTCGGGGGGTACGAGCAGTACTTC.